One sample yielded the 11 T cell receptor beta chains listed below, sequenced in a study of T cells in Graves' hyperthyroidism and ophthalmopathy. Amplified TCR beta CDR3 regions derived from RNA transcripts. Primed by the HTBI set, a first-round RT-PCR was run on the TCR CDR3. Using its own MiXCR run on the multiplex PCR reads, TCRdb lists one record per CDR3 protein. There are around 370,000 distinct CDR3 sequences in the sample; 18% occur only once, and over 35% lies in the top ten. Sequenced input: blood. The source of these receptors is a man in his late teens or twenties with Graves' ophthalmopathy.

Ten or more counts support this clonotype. The CDR3 is CASSKGTETQYF. DNA for the CDR3: TGTGCCAGCAGTAAGGGGACGGAGACCCAGTACTTC. This rearrangement joins TRBV2 to TRBJ2-5; D assignment may be TRBD1 or TRBD2 (5 bases each). CDR1 and CDR2 (germline): SNHLY, FYNNEI. Trimming removed 5 bases at V and 5 bases at J, with 9 bases between. The CDR3 has 12 amino acids.

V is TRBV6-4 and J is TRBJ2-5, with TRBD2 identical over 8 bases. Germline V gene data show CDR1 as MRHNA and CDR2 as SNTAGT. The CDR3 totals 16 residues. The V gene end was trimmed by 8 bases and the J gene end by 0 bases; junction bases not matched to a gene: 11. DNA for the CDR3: TGTGCCAGCCCCCGGGGGGGGGGGTGCTACCAAGAGACCCAGTACTTC. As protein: CASPRGGGCYQETQYF.

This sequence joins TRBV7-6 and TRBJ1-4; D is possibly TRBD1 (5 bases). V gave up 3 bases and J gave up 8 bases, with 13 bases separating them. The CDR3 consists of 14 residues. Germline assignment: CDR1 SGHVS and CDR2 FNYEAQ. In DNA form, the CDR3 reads TGTGCCAGCAGCTTCCGGCAGGGAAACGAAAAACTGTTTTTT. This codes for CASSFRQGNEKLFF. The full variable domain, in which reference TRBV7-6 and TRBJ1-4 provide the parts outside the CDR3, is GAGVSQSPRYKVTKRGQDVALRCDPISGHVSLYWYRQALGQGPEFLTYFNYEAQQDKSGLPNDRFSAERPEGSISTLTIQRTEQRDSAMYRCASSFRQGNEKLFFGSGTQLSVL.

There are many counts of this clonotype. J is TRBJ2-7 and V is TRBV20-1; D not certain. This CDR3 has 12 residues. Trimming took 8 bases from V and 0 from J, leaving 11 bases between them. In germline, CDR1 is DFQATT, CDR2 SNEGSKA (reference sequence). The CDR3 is CSTTGVSYEQYF. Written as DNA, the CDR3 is TGCAGTACCACTGGGGTCTCCTACGAGCAGTACTTC.

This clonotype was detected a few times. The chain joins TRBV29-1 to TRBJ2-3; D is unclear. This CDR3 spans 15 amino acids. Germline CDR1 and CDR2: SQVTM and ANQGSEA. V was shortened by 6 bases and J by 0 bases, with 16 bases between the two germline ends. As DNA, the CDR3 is TGCAGCGTCCCCAATTATGGGCTAAGCACAGATACGCAGTATTTT. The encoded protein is CSVPNYGLSTDTQYF.

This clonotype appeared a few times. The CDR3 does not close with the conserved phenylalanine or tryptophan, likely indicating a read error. The CDR3 DNA follows: TGTGCCAGCAGTTCTGCTCCTTATCAGCCCCAGCATGTT. Its protein product is CASSSAPYQPQHV. The chain has TRBV11-2 and TRBJ1-5; no reliable D call. The CDR3 contains 13 residues. The germline CDR1 and CDR2 sequences are SGHAT and FQNNGV. V was clipped by 6 bases and J by 5 bases, with 11 bases between them.

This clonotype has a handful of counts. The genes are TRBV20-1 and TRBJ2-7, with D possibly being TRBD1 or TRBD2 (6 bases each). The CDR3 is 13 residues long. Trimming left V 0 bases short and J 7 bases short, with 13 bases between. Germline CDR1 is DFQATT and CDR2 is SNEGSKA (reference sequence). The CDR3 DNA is TGCAGTGCTAGAGATGAAGGGGGGCTTGAGCAGTACTTC. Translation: CSARDEGGLEQYF.

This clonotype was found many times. Here the CDR3 reads CASSRNTDYGYTF. The CDR3 nucleotides are TGTGCCAGCTCAAGAAATACGGATTATGGCTACACCTTC. The rearrangement joins TRBV18 to TRBJ1-2; no clear D gene. Germline assignment: CDR1 KGHSH and CDR2 LQKENI. Trimming cost V 5 bases and J 5 bases, with 12 bases left between them. The CDR3 is 13 residues long.

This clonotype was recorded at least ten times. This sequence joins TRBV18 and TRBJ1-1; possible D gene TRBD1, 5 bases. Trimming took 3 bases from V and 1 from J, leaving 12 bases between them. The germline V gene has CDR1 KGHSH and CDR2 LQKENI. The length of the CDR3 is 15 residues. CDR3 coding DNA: TGTGCCAGCTCACCCAATAGGGGCGGGAACACTGAAGCTTTCTTT. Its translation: CASSPNRGGNTEAFF.

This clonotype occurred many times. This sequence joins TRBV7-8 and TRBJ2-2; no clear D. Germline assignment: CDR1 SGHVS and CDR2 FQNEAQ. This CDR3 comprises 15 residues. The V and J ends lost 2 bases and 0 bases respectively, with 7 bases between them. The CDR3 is CASSLSGANTGELFF. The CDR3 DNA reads TGTGCCAGCAGCTTATCAGGAGCGAACACCGGGGAGCTGTTTTTT.

This CDR3 is CASRRSTGELFF. In DNA form, the CDR3 reads TGTGCCAGCAGGCGATCCACCGGGGAGCTGTTTTTT. The chain is built from TRBV12-3 or TRBV12-4 and TRBJ2-2; D unresolved. The CDR3 has 12 residues. V gave up 6 bases and J gave up 4 bases, with 6 bases separating them.